These 28 T cell receptor beta chains were sequenced from one sample in a study of lymphopenia after photon versus proton radiotherapy. The protocol was immunoSEQ multiplex PCR, while the TCRdb copy is restricted to in-frame clones and leaves out a portion. Of 150,000 to 200,000 clones in the sample, about 85% are singletons; the top ten hold around 4.6%. Here the sequenced sample was peripheral blood, taken from a patient treated with photon-based radiotherapy. The receptors were sampled from a man over 45 with gastric cancer.

This chain joins TRBV2 and TRBJ2-3, with a weak D call TRBD2 (6 bases). V lost 7 bases and J lost 3, with 14 bases in between. The length of the CDR3 is 14 residues. The germline V gene has CDR1 SNHLY and CDR2 FYNNEI. CDR3 coding DNA: TGTGCCAGCATAGGTGGCGGGGCGACAGATACGCAGTATTTT. Its translation is CASIGGGATDTQYF.

CDR3 in amino acids: CASSAGTQPYNEQFF. CDR3 DNA sequence: TGTGCCAGCAGCGCCGGGACCCAACCCTACAATGAGCAGTTCTTC. The genes are TRBV6-4 and TRBJ2-1, with D perhaps given as TRBD1 or TRBD2 (5 bases each). CDR1 MRHNA and CDR2 SNTAGT come from the germline V gene. V lost 6 bases and J 2 bases, leaving 14 bases between the germline ends. The CDR3 runs to 15 residues.

The chain couples TRBV18 to TRBJ1-5; D is unresolved. With 3 bases removed from V and 0 bases from J, the gap between germline ends came to 9 bases. In germline, CDR1 is KGHSH, CDR2 LQKENI. The length of the CDR3 is 15 residues. The CDR3 sequence is CASSPGGLSNQPQHF. In DNA, the CDR3 is TGTGCCAGCTCACCCGGCGGGCTTAGCAATCAGCCCCAGCATTTT.

In nucleotides, the CDR3 is TGCAGCGCCCACGGACTAGCGGGAGGAAGCTCCTACAATGAGCAGTTCTTC. This translates into CSAHGLAGGSSYNEQFF. The chain couples TRBV29-1 to TRBJ2-1; the match to TRBD2 covers 14 bases. CDR3 length: 17 residues. J gave up 0 bases and V 7 bases, and 8 bases lay outside the gene matches. Germline-derived CDR1 and CDR2 are SQVTM and ANQGSEA.

The genes are TRBV5-8 and TRBJ2-5; 8 nucleotides line up with TRBD1. V lost 0 bases and J lost 5; bases outside the gene matches: 9. The CDR3 consists of 16 residues. Looked up from germline, CDR1 is SGHTS and CDR2 is YDEGEE. Here the CDR3 reads CASSLAGAGGVETQYF. In DNA, the CDR3 is TGTGCCAGCAGCTTGGCCGGGGCAGGGGGCGTCGAGACCCAGTACTTC.

The chain links TRBV5-1 to TRBJ1-2; a possible D gene is TRBD1 (6 bases). The CDR3 is made up of 15 amino acids. Trimming shortened V by 0 bases and J by 8 bases, and 17 bases separated the two germline ends. Germline V gene sequence: CDR1 SGHRS, CDR2 YFSETQ. The CDR3 is CASSLAGGRVGGYTF. CDR3 sequence (DNA): TGCGCCAGCAGCTTGGCCGGGGGCAGGGTCGGAGGCTACACCTTC.

The rearrangement uses TRBV4-2 and TRBJ2-5, with D perhaps TRBD1 or TRBD2 (5 bases each). The CDR3 runs 15 residues. With 3 bases removed from V and 2 bases from J, the gap between germline ends came to 13 bases. Germline assignment: CDR1 LGHNA and CDR2 YNFKEQ. CDR3 nucleotide sequence: TGTGCCAGCAGCCAGGCCCTGGGACGACAAGAGACCCAGTACTTC. It encodes CASSQALGRQETQYF.

The gene calls are TRBV5-1 and TRBJ2-7, with 7 bases that match TRBD2. After removal of 4 bases from V and 5 bases from J, the junction contained 6 bases not matched to a gene. Germline lookup yields CDR1 SGHRS and CDR2 YFSETQ. The CDR3 spans 13 residues. As DNA, the CDR3 is TGCGCCAGCAGCCCCGGTGGGGGGGACGAGCAGTACTTC. Its translation is CASSPGGGDEQYF.

The rearrangement links TRBV19 to TRBJ2-5; D call uncertain. Germline CDR1 is LNHDA and CDR2 is SQIVND (reference sequence). The CDR3 is 13 amino acids. V was clipped by 4 bases and J by 2 bases, with 8 bases between them. In nucleotides, the CDR3 is TGTGCCAGTAGTACCAGTATTCAAGAGACCCAGTACTTC. Translation gives CASSTSIQETQYF.

The chain combines TRBV14 with TRBJ2-1; D tentatively fits TRBD1 or TRBD2 (5 bases each). V lost 7 bases to trimming and J lost 6 bases, with 22 bases between them. CDR3 length: 16 residues. In germline, CDR1 is SGHDN, CDR2 FVKESK. The CDR3 sequence: CASTPGNEGPPNEQFF. The CDR3 DNA is TGTGCCAGCACCCCCGGGAATGAGGGGCCCCCCAATGAGCAGTTCTTC.

V and J are TRBV7-2 and TRBJ1-5, with no clear D. Between the trimmed V and J ends, which lost 2 bases and 3 bases, there was a span of 8 bases. The CDR3 runs to 14 residues. Germline CDR1 and CDR2: SGHTA and FQGNSA. The CDR3 reads CASSLTGNNQPQHF. In DNA form, the CDR3 reads TGTGCCAGCAGCTTAACCGGAAACAATCAGCCCCAGCATTTT.

The chain joins TRBV30 to TRBJ1-4; a possible D gene is TRBD1 (5 bases). Trimming left V 0 bases short and J 1 base short, with 12 bases between. Germline CDR1 reads GTSNPN; CDR2 reads SVGIG (reference sequence). The CDR3 covers 16 residues. The CDR3 nucleotides are TGTGCCTGGAGTGTACTCTGGGGCAGAACTAATGAAAAACTGTTTTTT. Amino acids: CAWSVLWGRTNEKLFF.

The J gene is TRBJ2-5, the V gene TRBV2; no definite D call. Between the trimmed V and J ends, which lost 6 bases and 2 bases, there was a span of 13 bases. The germline CDR1 and CDR2 sequences are SNHLY and FYNNEI. This CDR3 contains 14 residues. The CDR3 spells CASRGSAVQETQYF. Here the CDR3 DNA reads TGTGCCAGCAGAGGGTCGGCGGTACAAGAGACCCAGTACTTC.

The chain links TRBV6-5 to TRBJ2-7; 12 bases match TRBD1. The CDR3 is 15 amino acids. Trimming removed 2 bases from V and 6 bases from J; junction bases left unmatched: 5. Per germline, CDR1 MNHEY and CDR2 SVGAGI. DNA of the CDR3: TGTGCCAGCAGTTACATCCGGGACAGGGGGCTCGAGCAGTACTTC. It codes for CASSYIRDRGLEQYF.

The rearrangement joins TRBV19 to TRBJ2-1; D possibly corresponds to TRBD2 (6 bases). Germline V gene lookup returns CDR1 LNHDA and CDR2 SQIVND (reference sequence). The CDR3 spans 15 residues. Trimming shortened V by 5 bases and J by 0 bases, and 11 bases separated the two germline ends. CDR3 amino acids: CASSEEGISYNEQFF. The CDR3 DNA sequence: TGTGCCAGTAGTGAGGAGGGCATCTCCTACAATGAGCAGTTCTTC.

The CDR3 reads CASSFGTGRYSNQPQHF. The CDR3 DNA reads as TGTGCCAGCAGCTTTGGAACCGGCAGATATAGCAATCAGCCCCAGCATTTT. This rearrangement joins TRBV5-4 to TRBJ1-5; D gene uncertain. V was clipped by 2 bases and J by 0 bases, with 15 bases between them. Germline V lookup: CDR1 SGHNT, CDR2 YYREEE (reference sequence). This CDR3 spans 17 amino acids.

This clone was counted once. This chain's CDR3 is CASRVGTSGMEETQYF. CDR3 DNA: TGTGCCAGCAGGGTCGGGACTAGCGGGATGGAAGAGACCCAGTACTTC. The V gene is TRBV5-4, the J gene TRBJ2-5; TRBD2 matches at 13 bases. Trimming cost V 5 bases and J 3 bases; bases outside gene matches: 7. This CDR3 region has 16 residues. Germline lookup yields CDR1 SGHNT and CDR2 YYREEE (reference sequence).

The chain links TRBV6-5 to TRBJ2-6; weak D call: TRBD1 (5 bases). Looked up from germline, CDR1 is MNHEY and CDR2 is SVGAGI. Trimming removed 6 bases from V and 2 bases from J, with 8 bases in between. The CDR3 length is 14 residues. The CDR3: CASSQGPGANVLTF. CDR3 nucleotide sequence: TGTGCCAGCAGCCAGGGTCCTGGGGCCAACGTCCTGACTTTC.

The rearrangement joins TRBV4-2 to TRBJ2-2; 7 positions match TRBD1. Unmatched junction bases numbered 7, after V lost 4 bases and J lost 2 bases. This CDR3 is built from 16 residues. CDR1 is LGHNA, CDR2 YNFKEQ, per germline. This chain's CDR3 is CASSLLGTVNTGELFF. The CDR3 DNA sequence: TGTGCCAGCAGCCTATTAGGGACAGTTAACACCGGGGAGCTGTTTTTT.

This clone was seen once. J is TRBJ2-2 and V is TRBV7-9; TRBD2 matches 8 bases. V was pared by 2 bases and J by 1 base, with 9 bases of the junction left unmatched. The CDR3 sequence is 18 residues long. CDR1 is SEHNR, CDR2 FQNEAQ, per germline (reference sequence). The CDR3 coding sequence is TGTGCCAGCAGCTTACGCGGCGGGAGGCCGAAGAACACCGGGGAGCTGTTTTTT. The encoded protein is CASSLRGGRPKNTGELFF. Full variable domain (rest looked up from reference TRBV7-9 and TRBJ2-2): DTGVSQNPRHKITKRGQNVTFRCDPISEHNRLYWYRQTLGQGPEFLTYFQNEAQLEKSRLLSDRFSAERPKGSFSTLEIQRTEQGDSAMYLCASSLRGGRPKNTGELFFGEGSRLTVL.

The chain couples TRBV28 to TRBJ1-4; D remains unclear. With 6 bases removed from V and 5 bases from J, the gap between germline ends came to 4 bases. The CDR3 runs 11 residues. Germline CDR1 reads MDHEN; CDR2 reads SYDVKM. CDR3 sequence: CASRTNEKLFF. CDR3 DNA sequence: TGTGCCAGCAGGACCAATGAAAAACTGTTTTTT.

This clone has just one count. The J gene is TRBJ2-2, the V gene TRBV19; no clear D. Trimming removed 5 bases from V and 6 bases from J, with 7 bases in between. This CDR3 is built from 12 residues. CDR1 and CDR2 (germline): LNHDA, SQIVND (reference sequence). Here the CDR3 DNA reads TGTGCCAGTAGTGCTGGCCCCGGGGAGCTGTTTTTT. This codes for CASSAGPGELFF. The full variable domain, in which reference TRBV19 and TRBJ2-2 provide the parts outside the CDR3, is DGGITQSPKYLFRKEGQNVTLSCEQNLNHDAMYWYRQDPGQGLRLIYYSQIVNDFQKGDIAEGYSVSREKKESFPLTVTSAQKNPTAFYLCASSAGPGELFFGEGSRLTVL.

The CDR3 bases are TGTGCCAGCAGCGTAGCTGGCAGTTTACTAGGAAACACCATATATTTT. Its translation: CASSVAGSLLGNTIYF. The rearrangement uses TRBV9 and TRBJ1-3; the D is unclear. CDR3 size: 16 residues. Germline lookup yields CDR1 SGDLS and CDR2 YYNGEE. V was cut by 0 bases and J by 4 bases, with 14 bases left in between.

The genes are TRBV19 and TRBJ1-2, with D possibly TRBD1 on 5 matching bases. Germline CDR1 reads LNHDA; CDR2 reads SQIVND (reference sequence). Trimming removed 4 bases at V and 4 bases at J, with 13 bases between. This CDR3 region has 14 residues. This chain's CDR3 is CASSNPTVGYGYTF. CDR3 coding DNA: TGTGCCAGTAGTAACCCGACAGTCGGCTATGGCTACACCTTC.

This chain uses TRBV30 with TRBJ2-1; no firm D call. The germline CDR1 and CDR2 sequences are GTSNPN and SVGIG (reference sequence). This CDR3 spans 13 amino acids. The V end was cut by 2 bases, the J end by 8 bases, with 13 bases between. The DNA of the CDR3 is TGTGCCTGGAGTTCTACCCCTTCCTATGAGCAGTTCTTC. Translating gives CAWSSTPSYEQFF.

V is TRBV27 and J is TRBJ2-1; the D gene is possibly TRBD1 (6 bases). Germline-derived CDR1 and CDR2 are MNHEY and SMNVEV (reference sequence). V was pared by 7 bases and J by 3 bases, with 19 bases between. This CDR3 contains 16 residues. CDR3 nucleotide sequence: TGTGCCAGCACCCAGCAGGGGACACTTCACTACAATGAGCAGTTCTTC. It encodes CASTQQGTLHYNEQFF.

V usage is TRBV6-5 and J usage is TRBJ2-2, with 7 bases lining up with TRBD2. Germline V gene lookup returns CDR1 MNHEY and CDR2 SVGAGI. The CDR3 extends over 14 amino acids. V trimming: 2 bases; J trimming: 6 bases; junction bases outside the gene matches: 3. Here the CDR3 DNA reads TGTGCCAGCAGTTACAGTGCGGGAGCCGGGGAGCTGTTTTTT. Its protein product is CASSYSAGAGELFF.

The rearrangement uses TRBV28 and TRBJ2-1; 11 bases agree with TRBD2. Germline lookup yields CDR1 MDHEN and CDR2 SYDVKM. This CDR3 region has 15 residues. Trimming at V came to 4 bases and at J to 3 bases, leaving 2 bases not matched to a gene. CDR3 DNA: TGTGCCAGCAGTTCGACTAGCGGGGACTACAATGAGCAGTTCTTC. Its translation: CASSSTSGDYNEQFF.